Only one count was recorded for the clone carrying this T cell receptor beta chain. The data were taken from a study of blood T cell repertoires in COVID-19. Study background: From the United States, Italy and Spain came samples of acute and convalescent COVID-19. T cells, B-cell-depleted T cells, or PBMCs supplied cDNA or gDNA.

V lost 4 bases to trimming and J lost 8 bases, with 18 bases between them. The germline V gene encodes CDR1 SGHRS and CDR2 YFSETQ. The CDR3 runs 15 residues. Authors' analysis steps: Reference gene primer amplification gave nucleated cell count estimates. Some clones are missing from TCRdb's copy, which holds only in-frame ones; the method was immunoSEQ multiplex PCR. V, J and clone size reflect that table, while D and trimming were determined from the DNA. This sample yields 75,000 or so clones, of which 84% are seen a single time; roughly 3.5% belongs to the top ten. This sequence joins TRBV5-1 and TRBJ1-4; D is unresolved. Sequenced material: peripheral blood. The origin of this receptor is a man in his forties or fifties with acute or convalescent COVID-19. CDR3 bases: TGCGCCAGCAGCCTGGGCGGAGGGATGAGAGAAAAACTGTTTTTT. As protein: CASSLGGGMREKLFF. The whole variable domain, filled in from reference TRBV5-1 and TRBJ1-4, reads KAGVTQTPRYLIKTRGQQVTLSCSPISGHRSVSWYQQTPGQGLQFLFEYFSETQRNKGNFPGRFSGRQFSNSRSEMNVSTLELGDSALYLCASSLGGGMREKLFFGSGTQLSVL.